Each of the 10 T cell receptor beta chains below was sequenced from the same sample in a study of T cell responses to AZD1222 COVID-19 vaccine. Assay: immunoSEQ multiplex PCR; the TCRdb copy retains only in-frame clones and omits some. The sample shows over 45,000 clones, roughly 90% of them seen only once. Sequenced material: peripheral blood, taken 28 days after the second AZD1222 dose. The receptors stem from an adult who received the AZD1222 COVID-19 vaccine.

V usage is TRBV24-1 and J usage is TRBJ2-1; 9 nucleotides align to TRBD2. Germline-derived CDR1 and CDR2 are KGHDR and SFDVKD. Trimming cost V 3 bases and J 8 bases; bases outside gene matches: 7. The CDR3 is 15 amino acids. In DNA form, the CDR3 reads TGTGCCACCAGTGATCCCGCCGCGGGAGGGTATGAGCAGTTCTTC. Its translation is CATSDPAAGGYEQFF.

CDR3 sequence reads: CASSAGEKLFF. In DNA form, the CDR3 reads TGTGCCAGCAGTGCAGGCGAAAAACTGTTTTTT. The chain links TRBV3-1 (or the pseudogene TRBV3-2) to TRBJ1-4, with D unresolved. V lost 6 bases, J lost 8 bases, and 7 bases lay in between. The CDR3 runs to 11 residues. Germline assignment: CDR1 LGHDT and CDR2 YNNKEL (reference sequence).

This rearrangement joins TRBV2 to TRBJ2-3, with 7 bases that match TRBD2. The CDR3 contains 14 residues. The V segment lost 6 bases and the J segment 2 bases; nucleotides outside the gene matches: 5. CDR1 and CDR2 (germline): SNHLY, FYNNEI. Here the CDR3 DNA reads TGTGCCAGCAGAGGCGGGAGCCCCACAGATACGCAGTATTTT. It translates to CASRGGSPTDTQYF.

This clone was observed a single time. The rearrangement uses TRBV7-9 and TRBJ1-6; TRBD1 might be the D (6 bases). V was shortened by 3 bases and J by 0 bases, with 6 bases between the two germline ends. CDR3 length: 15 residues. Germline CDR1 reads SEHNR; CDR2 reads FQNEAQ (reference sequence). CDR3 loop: CASSLDSSYNSPLHF. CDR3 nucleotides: TGTGCCAGCAGCTTGGACAGCTCCTATAATTCACCCCTCCACTTT. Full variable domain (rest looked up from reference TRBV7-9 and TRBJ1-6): DTGVSQNPRHKITKRGQNVTFRCDPISEHNRLYWYRQTLGQGPEFLTYFQNEAQLEKSRLLSDRFSAERPKGSFSTLEIQRTEQGDSAMYLCASSLDSSYNSPLHFGNGTRLTVT.

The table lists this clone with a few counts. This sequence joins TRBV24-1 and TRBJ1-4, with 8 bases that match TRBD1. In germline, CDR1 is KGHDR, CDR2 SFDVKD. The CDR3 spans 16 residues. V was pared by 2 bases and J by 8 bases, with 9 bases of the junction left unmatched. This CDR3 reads CATSDSTGGGFEKLFF. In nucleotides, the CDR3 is TGTGCCACCAGTGATTCAACAGGGGGAGGGTTCGAAAAACTGTTTTTT.

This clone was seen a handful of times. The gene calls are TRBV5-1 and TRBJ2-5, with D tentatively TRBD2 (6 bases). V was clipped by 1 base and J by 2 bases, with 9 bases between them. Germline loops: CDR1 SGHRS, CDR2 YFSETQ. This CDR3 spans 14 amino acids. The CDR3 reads CASSLWGTQETQYF. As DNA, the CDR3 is TGCGCCAGCAGCTTGTGGGGGACTCAAGAGACCCAGTACTTC.

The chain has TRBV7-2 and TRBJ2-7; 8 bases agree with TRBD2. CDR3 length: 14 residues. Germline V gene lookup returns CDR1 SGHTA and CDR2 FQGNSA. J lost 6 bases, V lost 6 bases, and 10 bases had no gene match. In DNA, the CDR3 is TGTGCCAGCAGACCCGGACTAGCAGCGGGCGAGCAGTACTTC. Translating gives CASRPGLAAGEQYF.

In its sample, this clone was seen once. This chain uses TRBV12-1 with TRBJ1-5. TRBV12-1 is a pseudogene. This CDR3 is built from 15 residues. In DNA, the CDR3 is TGTGCCAGCAGCTTTAGGAGCGGGTCGGGGCAGCCCCAGCATTTT. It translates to CASSFRSGSGQPQHF.

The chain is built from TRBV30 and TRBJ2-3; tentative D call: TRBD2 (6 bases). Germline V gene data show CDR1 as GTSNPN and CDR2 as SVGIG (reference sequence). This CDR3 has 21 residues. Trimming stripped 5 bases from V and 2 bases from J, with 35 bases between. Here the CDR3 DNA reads TGTGCCTGGGCCTCGGAGGGCGCGGCGCAACTGGTGGGGCGCTACACAGATACGCAGTATTTT. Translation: CAWASEGAAQLVGRYTDTQYF.

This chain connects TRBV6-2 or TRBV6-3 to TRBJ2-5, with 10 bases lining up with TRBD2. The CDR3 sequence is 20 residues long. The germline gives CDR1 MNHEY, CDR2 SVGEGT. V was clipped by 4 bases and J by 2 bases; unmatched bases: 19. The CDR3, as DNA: TGTGCCAGCAGTTCGCACCCGGTGGGGCTAGCGGGAGTGGGGCAAGAGACCCAGTACTTC. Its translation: CASSSHPVGLAGVGQETQYF.